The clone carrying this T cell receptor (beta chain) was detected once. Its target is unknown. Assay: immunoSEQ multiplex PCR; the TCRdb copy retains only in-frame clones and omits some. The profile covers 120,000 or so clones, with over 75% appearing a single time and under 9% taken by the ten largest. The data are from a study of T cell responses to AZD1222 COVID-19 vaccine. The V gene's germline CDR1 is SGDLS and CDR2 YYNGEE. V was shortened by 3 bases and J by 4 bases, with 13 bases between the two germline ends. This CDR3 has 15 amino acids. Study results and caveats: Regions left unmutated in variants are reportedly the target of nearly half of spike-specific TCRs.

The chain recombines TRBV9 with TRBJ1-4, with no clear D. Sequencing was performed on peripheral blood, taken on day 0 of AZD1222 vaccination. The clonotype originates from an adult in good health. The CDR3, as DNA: TGTGCCAGCAGCGGACCATCGGACCTTAATGAAAAACTGTTTTTT. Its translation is CASSGPSDLNEKLFF.